This entry concerns a single T cell receptor beta chain. Its antigen specificity is not known. Base qualities are not provided; no much larger clone lies one nucleotide away. This sample was taken from a study of shared clonotypes between healthy human individuals (dated by TCRdb to 2018 to 2021). Regarding the complete study: A couple of women and a few men aged 18 to 49 years were included in the cohort. For each donor, three plates each were used for CD4 naive and CD4 memory, two plates were used for CD8 naive, and one plate was used for CD8 memory. To estimate repertoire size and how much clonotypes are shared between individuals, the study performed deep sequencing of blood TCR repertoires from roughly five healthy adults. To increase sequencing depth and limit assay-specific biases, TCR repertoire library preparation and sequencing were carried out by different laboratories using diverse techniques. Between about 0.8 and 9 billion PBMCs per donor were obtained by leukapheresis. What the research found in general, with its limitations: Sampling was restricted to blood, and TCR repertoires in tissue are likely to differ from TCR repertoires in blood. Clonotypes shared by all four sorted-subset donors showed higher generation probabilities than non-shared clonotypes. Because the study included a small number of donors, the genetic and exposure-history diversity represented was limited. Naive subsets generally had larger estimated clonotype richness than memory subsets. When a few donors were compared, the shared fraction of clonotypes was around 5.1% for naive CD4, approximately 3.3% for naive CD8, roughly 2.5% for memory CD4, and 0.4% for memory CD8. Even with the large sequencing depth, rarefaction of the sorted-subset datasets indicated that sequencing was incomplete. Pairwise subsampling led to the expectation that sequencing depth would affect the degree of clonotype sharing among donors.

V trim: 7 bases; J trim: 0 bases; unmatched bases: 7. From the cysteine up to the phenylalanine, the CDR3 has a length of 17 residues. CDR3 DNA only is kept here, 51 bases in frame from base 1. Taken from the germline V gene, the CDR1 and CDR2 loops are SGHVS and FQNEAQ. TCR CDR3 regions were amplified from genomic DNA by multiplex PCR using the deep immunoSEQ assay. Extracted genomic DNA from each cell subset was distributed evenly across all wells of several immunoSEQ 96-well plates, and each plate was treated as a replicate. For sorted subsets, around 200 ng genomic DNA, equal to about 30,000 T cell genomes, was loaded into each replicate PCR. Purified libraries were quantified with a Qubit 3.0 fluorometer, sized on a Bioanalyzer 2100, and re-quantified with the KAPA Library Quantification kit. A separate single-read 150-cycle Illumina NextSeq 550 flow cell was used to sequence each immunoSEQ 96-well plate. For the original study's pipeline: Because the immunoSEQ output held only junctional sequences and lacked quality scores, the filtering could not match the filtering applied to full-length reads. To assign V/J genes and CDR3, sequences were annotated using PyIR, a Python wrapper for IgBLAST v1.9, with IMGT germline references. Reads were removed for weak V/J assignments (E-value above 1e-6), missing CDR3, stop codons, out-of-frame junctions, or ambiguous translated residues. V3J clonotypes were defined as sequences sharing an identical inferred V gene, J gene, and CDR3 amino acid sequence. Percentage overlap between repertoires was calculated by dividing the number of shared unique clonotypes by the size of the smaller repertoire. Richness of each repertoire was evaluated using RTK rarefaction, the Chao1 estimator, and Recon v2.1 estimates of unobserved clonotypes. Generation probabilities were computed with OLGA for all TCRbeta clonotypes obtained by the gDNA method from a handful of donors. Not all clones reach the TCRdb copy of this immuneACCESS table, which keeps in-frame sequences only. Checked studies attribute under half of the gap to unresolved V genes and leave the rest unexplained. Clonal size and the V and J genes are those of that table, whereas D and trimming came from the DNA. Recorded for this sample are 2.3 million or so clones; more than 80% of them occurred a single time. The ten most abundant clones make up approximately 0.4% of the sample.

The donors were healthy, HIV-negative adults who had no recently reported acute infections or vaccinations. All donors were Caucasian adults living in Nashville, Tennessee, USA. CD4+ T cells were enriched by magnetic negative selection; naive cells were then positively selected on CD45RA, and the negative fraction formed the memory subset. Blood was obtained by leukapheresis, after which PBMCs were separated by Ficoll-Histopaque density gradient centrifugation and cryopreserved in liquid nitrogen vapor phase. Analytical flow cytometry was used to check the purity and quantity of each magnetically sorted T cell population. Genomic DNA was isolated from each sorted fraction and quantified by UV absorbance on a Nanodrop 2000c.

The chain uses TRBV7-8 and TRBJ2-6, with TRBD1 matching 9 junction bases. The receptor comes from a young man in good health. Some clones in this sample may be carry-over from other donors' samples. The sequencing input was naive CD4+ T cells from PBMCs. The intended sense of this specimen's cell subset or site label: CD45RA+ positively selected. The DNA sequence follows: TGTGCCAGCACCGCACAGGGGGCAGCCTCTGGGGCCAACGTCCTGACTTTC. Its coded protein is CASTAQGAASGANVLTF.